The 5 T cell receptor beta chains reported below all come from one sample, sequenced in a study of PD-1 blockade in classical Hodgkin lymphoma. There was relapse after autologous stem cell transplantation in every patient, and there was variation in brentuximab vedotin exposure. Here immunoSEQ multiplex PCR was the method, and the copy in TCRdb shows in-frame clones only, minus some. The sample shows 70,000 or so clones, about 64% of them seen only once. The sequences come from peripheral blood mononuclear cells (PBMCs), collected before the second cycle of nivolumab. The receptors come from a human donor with classical Hodgkin lymphoma.

The chain joins TRBV27 to TRBJ2-7; D is possibly TRBD2 (5 bases). Germline V gene data show CDR1 as MNHEY and CDR2 as SMNVEV (reference sequence). Trimming removed 4 bases from V and 5 bases from J, with 21 bases in between. The CDR3 sequence is 16 residues long. CDR3 loop: CASSSTYSPGVNEQYF. The CDR3 DNA sequence: TGTGCCAGCAGTTCGACTTACTCGCCCGGGGTTAACGAGCAGTACTTC.

The chain employs TRBV7-9 and TRBJ2-1; 8 bases agree with TRBD2. CDR1 and CDR2 (germline): SEHNR, FQNEAQ (reference sequence). The CDR3 has 14 amino acids. The V and J ends lost 3 bases and 8 bases, in that order; junction bases with no gene match: 6. This chain's CDR3 is CASSLGDGRDEQFF. DNA of the CDR3: TGTGCCAGCAGCTTGGGGGACGGGAGGGATGAGCAGTTCTTC.

The rearrangement links TRBV6-5 to TRBJ2-5; TRBD1 agrees at 10 bases. After removal of 6 bases from V and 4 bases from J, the junction contained 8 bases not matched to a gene. CDR1 and CDR2 from the germline V gene are MNHEY and SVGAGI. The CDR3 sequence is 15 residues long. The CDR3 nucleotides are TGTGCCAGCAGCTTGGGACAGGGGCGTGGAGAGACCCAGTACTTC. Its translation: CASSLGQGRGETQYF.

This clone was seen a few times. The chain couples TRBV27 to TRBJ1-2; no definite D call. CDR1 is MNHEY, CDR2 SMNVEV, per germline (reference sequence). V lost 8 bases to trimming and J lost 2 bases, with 15 bases between them. There are 14 residues in the CDR3. The CDR3 is CASGSETDNYGYTF. The CDR3 DNA sequence: TGTGCCAGCGGGTCCGAGACCGACAACTATGGCTACACCTTC.

This clone was seen more than once but under ten times. The chain combines TRBV4-1 with TRBJ1-4; TRBD1 is a possible D gene (5 bases). V was clipped by 8 bases and J by 0 bases, with 13 bases between them. The CDR3 has 15 amino acids. Per germline, CDR1 MGHRA and CDR2 YSYEKL. The CDR3, as DNA: TGCGCCAGCGGGGGAAATATTGCAACTAATGAAAAACTGTTTTTT. Its translation: CASGGNIATNEKLFF.